The 3 T cell receptor beta chains listed next were all sequenced from one sample in a study of beta chain features in type 1 diabetes. Since all of the isolated RNA was reverse transcribed, expressed TCRB transcripts were what got sequenced. Generated by immunoSEQ multiplex PCR, the TCRdb table keeps only in-frame clones and is missing some. The sample has 300,000 to 450,000 clones, around a fifth seen once; the top ten hold around 0.045%. The source material was naive CD4+ T cells from blood. These TCRs come from a woman aged 18-30 years in good health.

In this sample, this clone turned up a few times. The chain recombines TRBV7-2 with TRBJ2-2, with D maybe TRBD2 (5 bases). Trimming took off 1 base at V and 1 base at J, with 10 bases between the two ends. The CDR3 spans 16 residues. From germline, CDR1 is SGHTA and CDR2 FQGNSA. The CDR3 sequence is CASSLVSGLNTGELFF. The CDR3 region has the DNA TGTGCCAGCAGCTTAGTAAGCGGCCTGAACACCGGGGAGCTGTTTTTT.

The chain is built from TRBV4-3 and TRBJ2-2; tentative D call: TRBD1 (5 bases). The CDR3 has 15 amino acids. V was pared by 0 bases and J by 4 bases, with 9 bases between. The germline gives CDR1 LGHNA, CDR2 YSLEER. This chain's CDR3 is CASSQEARVTGELFF. The CDR3 DNA reads TGCGCCAGCAGCCAAGAAGCCAGGGTCACCGGGGAGCTGTTTTTT.

The chain links TRBV7-9 to TRBJ2-3; 9 bases map to TRBD2. V gave up 1 base and J gave up 0 bases; unmatched junction bases: 8. Per the germline V gene, CDR1 is SEHNR and CDR2 is FQNEAQ (reference sequence). The CDR3 is 18 amino acids. Here the CDR3 DNA reads TGTGCCAGCAGCTTAGTTGCGGGAGGGAGATTTAGCACAGATACGCAGTATTTT. It encodes CASSLVAGGRFSTDTQYF.